This passage covers 30 T cell receptor beta chains from one sample sequenced in a study of T cell responses to AZD1222 COVID-19 vaccine. The protocol was immunoSEQ multiplex PCR, while the TCRdb copy is restricted to in-frame clones and leaves out a portion. The sample lists some 140,000 clones; under 95% were seen once. The sequencing here drew on peripheral blood, taken on day 0 of AZD1222 vaccination. These receptors all come from an adult in good health.

The chain joins TRBV30 to TRBJ1-2; D gene unclear. With 1 base removed from V and 4 bases from J, the gap between germline ends came to 10 bases. This CDR3 comprises 13 residues. Germline V gene lookup returns CDR1 GTSNPN and CDR2 SVGIG (reference sequence). The CDR3 loop is CAWSGREVYGYTF. CDR3 DNA sequence: TGTGCCTGGAGTGGTAGGGAAGTCTATGGCTACACCTTC.

This chain joins TRBV5-6 and TRBJ2-1, with D possibly TRBD1 on 6 matching bases. There are 15 residues in the CDR3. Germline V gene lookup returns CDR1 SGHDT and CDR2 YYEEEE. V was shortened by 2 bases and J by 2 bases, with 11 bases between the two germline ends. The CDR3 sequence: CASSFFRGPYNEQFF. The DNA of the CDR3 is TGTGCCAGCAGCTTCTTCAGGGGCCCCTACAATGAGCAGTTCTTC. Filled out from reference TRBV5-6 and TRBJ2-1, the complete variable domain reads DAGVTQSPTHLIKTRGQQVTLRCSPKSGHDTVSWYQQALGQGPQFIFQYYEEEERQRGNFPDRFSGHQFPNYSSELNVNALLLGDSALYLCASSFFRGPYNEQFFGPGTRLTVL.

V gene TRBV5-1 combines with J gene TRBJ2-5; D uncertain. This CDR3 is built from 13 residues. In germline, CDR1 is SGHRS, CDR2 YFSETQ. V was clipped by 1 base and J by 5 bases, with 9 bases between them. CDR3 coding DNA: TGCGCCAGCAGCTTGTTCGACGGGGAGACCCAGTACTTC. Its protein product is CASSLFDGETQYF.

The chain couples TRBV12-3 or TRBV12-4 to TRBJ2-3; TRBD2 is a possible D gene (5 bases). The CDR3 is made up of 13 amino acids. Trimming shortened V by 3 bases and J by 6 bases, and 10 bases separated the two germline ends. The CDR3 is CASSFRDRDTQYF. For the CDR3, the DNA is TGTGCCAGCAGTTTCCGGGATCGGGATACGCAGTATTTT.

The V and J genes are TRBV25-1 and TRBJ2-1, with 8 positions matching TRBD2. CDR1 and CDR2 from the germline V gene are MGHDK and SYGVNS. With 2 bases clipped from V and 4 bases from J, the junction kept 4 bases outside the gene matches. The CDR3 runs to 15 residues. CDR3 DNA sequence: TGTGCCAGCAGTGAAACTAGCGGAACATACAATGAGCAGTTCTTC. Amino acid sequence: CASSETSGTYNEQFF.

This chain connects TRBV4-3 to TRBJ1-4; no reliable D call. The CDR3 extends over 14 amino acids. The V end lost 1 base, the J end lost 4 bases, and 7 bases lay between the germline ends. Germline V gene data show CDR1 as LGHNA and CDR2 as YSLEER. This CDR3 is CASSQAGINEKLFF. CDR3 in DNA: TGCGCCAGCAGCCAAGCGGGGATTAATGAAAAACTGTTTTTT.

The rearrangement joins TRBV12-3 or TRBV12-4 to TRBJ2-2; D is ambiguous. This CDR3 comprises 12 residues. The V end lost 6 bases, the J end lost 6 bases, and 8 bases lay between the germline ends. The CDR3 region has the DNA TGTGCCAGCAGACCCCGCGCCGGGGAGCTGTTTTTT. It is translated as CASRPRAGELFF.

The rearrangement uses TRBV5-4 and TRBJ2-3; no clear D gene. The CDR3 runs to 15 residues. Germline CDR1 SGHNT, CDR2 YYREEE (reference sequence). V was cut by 5 bases and J by 0 bases, with 13 bases left in between. CDR3 nucleotide sequence: TGTGCCAGCAGAAGGGCAGTGACTAGCACAGATACGCAGTATTTT. Translation: CASRRAVTSTDTQYF.

The gene calls are TRBV4-1 and TRBJ2-1; D may be TRBD2 (5 bases). CDR1 and CDR2 (germline): MGHRA, YSYEKL. Trimming pared 4 bases from V and 8 bases from J, leaving 15 bases between. CDR3 length: 14 residues. The CDR3 DNA follows: TGCGCCAGCAGCCTGCTTGGACTTCCCCATGAGCAGTTCTTC. Amino acids: CASSLLGLPHEQFF.

The rearrangement joins TRBV28 to TRBJ2-6, with 8 bases identical to TRBD1. The V segment lost 6 bases and the J segment 1 base; nucleotides outside the gene matches: 8. Germline CDR1 is MDHEN and CDR2 is SYDVKM. CDR3 size: 17 residues. The CDR3 spells CASRVTGAVSGANVLTF. The CDR3 nucleotides are TGTGCCAGCAGAGTGACAGGGGCCGTTTCTGGGGCCAACGTCCTGACTTTC. Complete variable domain (other parts from reference TRBV28 and TRBJ2-6): DVKVTQSSRYLVKRTGEKVFLECVQDMDHENMFWYRQDPGLGLRLIYFSYDVKMKEKGDIPEGYSVSREKKERFSLILESASTNQTSMYLCASRVTGAVSGANVLTFGAGSRLTVL.

V gene TRBV6-1 combines with J gene TRBJ2-1, with D hard to call. V lost 1 base to trimming and J lost 15 bases, with 16 bases between them. From germline, CDR1 is MNHNS and CDR2 SASEGT. The CDR3 is 13 amino acids. CDR3 loop: CASSEGLTAKGFF. CDR3 bases: TGTGCCAGCAGTGAAGGCTTAACAGCAAAGGGGTTCTTC.

The V and J genes are TRBV25-1 and TRBJ1-1; TRBD1 is a possible D gene (6 bases). Trimming took off 2 bases at V and 8 bases at J, with 15 bases between the two ends. This CDR3 comprises 14 residues. Per germline, CDR1 MGHDK and CDR2 SYGVNS. This CDR3 reads CASSEGGFPREAFF. The CDR3 coding sequence is TGTGCCAGCAGTGAAGGGGGCTTTCCTAGGGAAGCTTTCTTT.

This chain joins TRBV19 and TRBJ2-7; the D is unclear. V gave up 6 bases and J gave up 3 bases, with 15 bases separating them. CDR1 is LNHDA and CDR2 is SQIVND in the germline V gene (reference sequence). The CDR3 has 14 amino acids. CDR3 in DNA: TGTGCCAGTAGGTTATTTGCAGGTAACTACGAGCAGTACTTC. As protein: CASRLFAGNYEQYF. Supplemented by reference TRBV19 and TRBJ2-7, the full variable domain reads DGGITQSPKYLFRKEGQNVTLSCEQNLNHDAMYWYRQDPGQGLRLIYYSQIVNDFQKGDIAEGYSVSREKKESFPLTVTSAQKNPTAFYLCASRLFAGNYEQYFGPGTRLTVT.

This CDR3 reads CASSFNLAGGFPGYEQYF. CDR3 bases: TGTGCCAGCAGCTTCAATCTAGCGGGAGGGTTCCCAGGCTACGAGCAGTACTTC. The chain links TRBV11-2 to TRBJ2-7, with 12 bases identical to TRBD2. V lost 3 bases and J lost 3; bases outside the gene matches: 12. This CDR3 has 18 residues. Per the germline V gene, CDR1 is SGHAT and CDR2 is FQNNGV.

This sequence joins TRBV9 and TRBJ1-3; 9 bases are shared with TRBD1. The V and J ends lost 4 bases and 0 bases, in that order; junction bases with no gene match: 5. In germline, CDR1 is SGDLS, CDR2 YYNGEE. The CDR3 extends over 16 amino acids. The CDR3 spells CASSTGQGTSGNTIYF. The CDR3 DNA reads as TGTGCCAGCAGCACCGGACAGGGGACCTCTGGAAACACCATATATTTT.

J is TRBJ2-1 and V is TRBV12-5; D possibly corresponds to TRBD2 (6 bases). This CDR3 comprises 16 residues. Between the trimmed V and J ends, which lost 1 base and 7 bases, there was a span of 17 bases. CDR1 and CDR2 from the germline V gene are LGHNT and FRNRAP. The CDR3 region has the DNA TGTGCTAGTGGTTTGGGGGACTTGCCGCTGGTTAATGAGCAGTTCTTC. Protein: CASGLGDLPLVNEQFF. Combining the CDR3 with reference TRBV12-5 and TRBJ2-1 gives the whole variable domain DARVTQTPRHKVTEMGQEVTMRCQPILGHNTVFWYRQTMMQGLELLAYFRNRAPLDDSGMPKDRFSAEMPDATLATLKIQPSEPRDSAVYFCASGLGDLPLVNEQFFGPGTRLTVL.

This sequence joins TRBV6-5 and TRBJ2-2; D unclear. This CDR3 spans 14 amino acids. The V gene's germline CDR1 is MNHEY and CDR2 SVGAGI. V lost 6 bases to trimming and J lost 7 bases, with 15 bases between them. The CDR3 loop reads CASSLEMSYGELFF. The CDR3 region has the DNA TGTGCCAGCAGCCTAGAGATGAGTTACGGGGAGCTGTTTTTT.

The V call is TRBV5-1, the J call TRBJ2-3, with unresolved D. Germline CDR1 SGHRS, CDR2 YFSETQ. V lost 0 bases, J lost 3 bases, and 8 bases lay in between. The CDR3 contains 14 residues. Here the CDR3 reads CASSLATYTDTQYF. The CDR3 DNA sequence: TGCGCCAGCAGCTTGGCCACTTATACAGATACGCAGTATTTT.

The table lists this clone with a few counts. The chain links TRBV27 to TRBJ1-5; a weak D match, TRBD1 (6 bases). CDR3 size: 15 residues. Germline V gives CDR1 MNHEY, CDR2 SMNVEV (reference sequence). With 3 bases removed from V and 1 base from J, the gap between germline ends came to 10 bases. The CDR3 DNA follows: TGTGCCAGCAGTTTGACAGGTCCCAGCAATCAGCCCCAGCATTTT. Protein sequence: CASSLTGPSNQPQHF.

The V call is TRBV9, the J call TRBJ2-7; 8 bases fit TRBD2. V dropped 4 bases and J dropped 0; count of bases not matched to a gene: 6. Germline lookup yields CDR1 SGDLS and CDR2 YYNGEE. The CDR3 runs to 15 residues. The CDR3 sequence is CASSPRSGSSYEQYF. In DNA form, the CDR3 reads TGTGCCAGCAGCCCCCGAAGCGGGAGCTCCTACGAGCAGTACTTC.

For the CDR3, the DNA is TGTGCCAGCAGCTTAGGGCGGCCCGGGGGTCAGAGCACAGATACGCAGTATTTT. The encoded protein is CASSLGRPGGQSTDTQYF. This chain joins TRBV7-8 and TRBJ2-3; tentative D call: TRBD2 (6 bases). V gave up 1 base and J gave up 0 bases, with 17 bases separating them. The CDR3 length is 18 residues. CDR1 SGHVS and CDR2 FQNEAQ come from the germline V gene. The whole variable domain, filled in from reference TRBV7-8 and TRBJ2-3, reads GAGVSQSPRYKVAKRGQDVALRCDPISGHVSLFWYQQALGQGPEFLTYFQNEAQLDKSGLPSDRFFAERPEGSVSTLKIQRTQQEDSAVYLCASSLGRPGGQSTDTQYFGPGTRLTVL.

This clone appeared once. This chain links TRBV11-2 with TRBJ2-7, with 7 bases aligning to TRBD1. The CDR3 spans 15 residues. Trimming took 2 bases from V and 3 from J; bases not matched to a gene: 7. The germline gives CDR1 SGHAT, CDR2 FQNNGV. The CDR3 nucleotides are TGTGCCAGCAGCTTAAGGACAGGAGCTAACTACGAGCAGTACTTC. It specifies CASSLRTGANYEQYF.

This sequence joins TRBV4-3 and TRBJ2-6; D call uncertain. The length of the CDR3 is 16 residues. Germline-derived CDR1 and CDR2 are LGHNA and YSLEER. V dropped 4 bases and J dropped 0 bases, with 10 bases sitting between them. The DNA of the CDR3 is TGCGCCAGCAGCCCCCAGATTCTCTCTGGGGCCAACGTCCTGACTTTC. Its protein product is CASSPQILSGANVLTF.

This sequence joins TRBV7-8 and TRBJ2-7, with a tentative D call TRBD2 (5 bases). V was shortened by 5 bases and J by 2 bases, with 13 bases between the two germline ends. CDR1 and CDR2 (germline): SGHVS, FQNEAQ. The CDR3 runs 14 residues. The CDR3 nucleotides are TGTGCCAGCAGCCCGATTGAGGGCACCTACGAGCAGTACTTC. Its protein product is CASSPIEGTYEQYF.

In this sample, this clone turned up once. This chain connects TRBV2 to TRBJ1-1; D is unresolved. The germline V gene encodes CDR1 SNHLY and CDR2 FYNNEI. Between the trimmed V and J ends, which lost 6 bases and 0 bases, there was a span of 5 bases. This CDR3 spans 12 amino acids. DNA of the CDR3: TGTGCCAGCAGGGTCATGAACACTGAAGCTTTCTTT. Translating gives CASRVMNTEAFF.

This chain joins TRBV7-2 and TRBJ2-3; D possibly corresponds to TRBD2 (6 bases). CDR1 is SGHTA, CDR2 FQGNSA, per germline. The CDR3 is 14 amino acids. Trimming took 0 bases from V and 4 from J, leaving 8 bases between them. CDR3: CASSLAGGADTQYF. The CDR3 nucleotides are TGTGCCAGCAGCTTAGCCGGGGGTGCAGATACGCAGTATTTT.

The chain has TRBV14 and TRBJ1-6, with D perhaps matching TRBD1 (6 bases). The CDR3 covers 13 residues. Germline loops: CDR1 SGHDN, CDR2 FVKESK. The germline V and J ends were trimmed by 0 bases and 14 bases, with 11 bases remaining between them. CDR3 loop: CASSQELRGALHF. For the CDR3, the DNA is TGTGCCAGCAGCCAAGAGTTAAGGGGGGCCCTCCACTTT.

The rearrangement joins TRBV24-1 to TRBJ1-1; D remains ambiguous. This CDR3 spans 12 amino acids. Trimming removed 6 bases from V and 2 bases from J, with 6 bases in between. The germline gives CDR1 KGHDR, CDR2 SFDVKD. The CDR3 loop is CATSTRNTEAFF. The CDR3 DNA reads as TGTGCCACCAGTACCAGAAACACTGAAGCTTTCTTT.

This chain joins TRBV9 and TRBJ2-1, with 7 positions matching TRBD1. Trimming cost V 2 bases and J 4 bases; bases outside gene matches: 6. Germline CDR1 reads SGDLS; CDR2 reads YYNGEE. The CDR3 spans 15 residues. CDR3 amino acids: CASSVRGTDYNEQFF. CDR3 coding DNA: TGTGCCAGCAGCGTCAGAGGGACAGATTACAATGAGCAGTTCTTC.

The chain combines TRBV6-6 with TRBJ1-1; D gene unclear. This CDR3 comprises 15 residues. CDR1 and CDR2 (germline): MNHNY, SVGAGI (reference sequence). The V and J ends lost 0 bases and 5 bases respectively, with 13 bases between them. The CDR3 here is CASSYSIYSGTEAFF. DNA for the CDR3: TGTGCCAGCAGTTACTCGATTTATTCGGGGACTGAAGCTTTCTTT.